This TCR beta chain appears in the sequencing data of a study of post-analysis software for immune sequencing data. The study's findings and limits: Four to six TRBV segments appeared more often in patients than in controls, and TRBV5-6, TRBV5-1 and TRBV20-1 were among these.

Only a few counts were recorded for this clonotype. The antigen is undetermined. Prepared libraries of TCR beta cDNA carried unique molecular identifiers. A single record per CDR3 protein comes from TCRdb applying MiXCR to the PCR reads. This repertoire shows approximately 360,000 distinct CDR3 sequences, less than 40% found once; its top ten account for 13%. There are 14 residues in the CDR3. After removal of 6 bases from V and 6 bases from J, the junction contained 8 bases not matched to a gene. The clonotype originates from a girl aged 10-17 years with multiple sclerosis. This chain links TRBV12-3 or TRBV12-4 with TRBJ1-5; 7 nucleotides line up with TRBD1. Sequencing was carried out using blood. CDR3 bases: TGTGCCAGCAGCCGTAGACAGGGAAGTCAGCCCCAGCATTTT. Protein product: CASSRRQGSQPQHF.